A single sample is the source of the 8 T cell receptor beta chains below, sequenced in a study of OX40 agonist ivuxolimab in advanced cancers. Profiling relied on immunoSEQ multiplex PCR, and the TCRdb table lists in-frame clones only, not all of them. Of roughly 89,000 clones in the sample, about 86% were seen once. The source was CD4+ or CD8+ T cells sorted from blood, collected in a trial of the OX40 agonist ivuxolimab. The receptors shown here come from an adult with an advanced solid tumor such as melanoma, head and neck, liver or kidney cancer.

V is TRBV27 and J is TRBJ1-3; D unresolved. The germline V gene encodes CDR1 MNHEY and CDR2 SMNVEV (reference sequence). The CDR3 sequence is 17 residues long. Trimming removed 5 bases at V and 0 bases at J, with 17 bases between. The CDR3 loop reads CASSPRTGDSSGNTIYF. The CDR3 DNA sequence: TGTGCCAGCAGTCCCCGGACCGGTGATAGCTCTGGAAACACCATATATTTT.

The chain carries TRBV28 and TRBJ1-1; the D gene is possibly TRBD1 (5 bases). The ends were cut back, 4 bases at V and 4 bases at J, with 13 bases in the middle. Germline assignment: CDR1 MDHEN and CDR2 SYDVKM. CDR3 length equals 14 residues. CDR3 sequence: CASSWGKGLTEAFF. DNA for the CDR3: TGTGCCAGCAGTTGGGGTAAGGGGCTCACTGAAGCTTTCTTT.

This clone was observed a few times. This chain uses TRBV28 with TRBJ1-2; 10 bases are shared with TRBD1. V gave up 6 bases and J gave up 7 bases; unmatched junction bases: 8. This CDR3 contains 14 residues. Germline V lookup: CDR1 MDHEN, CDR2 SYDVKM. The CDR3, as DNA: TGTGCCAGCAGACGTGGGACAGGGGTAGGTGGCTACACCTTC. Translating it yields CASRRGTGVGGYTF.

CDR3: CASSETGLLSGNTIYF. The CDR3 nucleotides are TGTGCCAGCAGTGAAACTGGCTTACTCTCTGGAAACACCATATATTTT. The chain recombines TRBV6-1 with TRBJ1-3; D is unclear. CDR1 is MNHNS and CDR2 is SASEGT in the germline V gene. With 2 bases removed from V and 0 bases from J, the gap between germline ends came to 11 bases. The CDR3 is 16 amino acids.

This chain uses TRBV6-5 with TRBJ1-3; D is unclear. Trimming shortened V by 6 bases and J by 8 bases, and 11 bases separated the two germline ends. Germline V gives CDR1 MNHEY, CDR2 SVGAGI. The CDR3 spans 12 residues. The CDR3 protein is CASSGGGDTIYF. The CDR3 region has the DNA TGTGCCAGCAGCGGCGGCGGAGACACCATATATTTT.

The chain is built from TRBV5-1 and TRBJ2-7, with D possibly TRBD2 on 6 matching bases. The V end was cut by 5 bases, the J end by 3 bases, with 12 bases between. Looked up from germline, CDR1 is SGHRS and CDR2 is YFSETQ. This CDR3 has 13 amino acids. The CDR3 sequence: CASSRNSGYEQYF. The CDR3 DNA is TGCGCCAGCAGTCGGAATAGCGGCTACGAGCAGTACTTC. Complete variable domain (other parts from reference TRBV5-1 and TRBJ2-7): KAGVTQTPRYLIKTRGQQVTLSCSPISGHRSVSWYQQTPGQGLQFLFEYFSETQRNKGNFPGRFSGRQFSNSRSEMNVSTLELGDSALYLCASSRNSGYEQYFGPGTRLTVT.

This sequence joins TRBV5-1 and TRBJ1-5, with 8 bases lining up with TRBD1. This CDR3 spans 14 amino acids. Trimming took 1 base from V and 5 from J; bases not matched to a gene: 2. Germline CDR1 reads SGHRS; CDR2 reads YFSETQ. DNA of the CDR3: TGCGCCAGCAGCTTGACAGGGGGGTATCAGCCCCAGCATTTT. Translation: CASSLTGGYQPQHF.

The chain uses TRBV14 and TRBJ2-1; possibly TRBD1 or TRBD2 for D (5 bases each). CDR3 size: 13 residues. Germline values: CDR1 SGHDN, CDR2 FVKESK. V lost 1 base to trimming and J lost 9 bases, with 10 bases between them. The CDR3 DNA sequence: TGTGCCAGCAGCCAAGCCAGGGCGGGTGAGCAGTTCTTC. Translation gives CASSQARAGEQFF.